The T cell receptor beta chain under discussion was sequenced for a study of cytomegalovirus exposure and HLA in healthy donors. The repertoire was sequenced with immunoSEQ multiplex PCR; TCRdb's copy has only in-frame clones and lacks some. Altogether 200,000 or so clones are present, more than 75% being singletons, with the ten largest covering 1.5% to 2%. The sequence was obtained from a woman aged 18-35 years in good health and CMV-seropositive. Sequencing used PBMCs.

CDR3 in amino acids: CSVEGTSNEQFF. CDR3 nucleotide sequence: TGCAGCGTTGAGGGGACTAGCAATGAGCAGTTCTTC. This chain links TRBV29-1 with TRBJ2-1, with TRBD2 matching 8 bases. The CDR3 is 12 residues long. Trimming removed 3 bases from V and 6 bases from J; junction bases left unmatched: 1. CDR1 and CDR2 from the germline V gene are SQVTM and ANQGSEA.